The rows below give T cell receptor beta chains drawn from one sample of a study of CD4 T cells in relation to SARS-CoV-2 and coronaviruses. Their specific antigens are unknown. The protocol was immunoSEQ multiplex PCR, while the TCRdb copy is restricted to in-frame clones and leaves out a portion. The sample yields 16,000 or so clones, roughly 80% seen once. Sequenced input: CD4+ T cells from PBMCs, cultured in vitro. The receptors originated from a human donor in good health. Both conserved end residues are part of each CDR3. Each record gives: CDR3 length, V gene, D gene, J gene, clone size, CDR3 DNA, CDR3 protein. The D gene is left open where the match is weak. Not every row has a clone size; where given, it reads once, few, many or a size class.

length: 14
V: TRBV7-3
D: TRBD2
J: TRBJ2-1
size: .
DNA: TGTGCCAGCAGCTTAGGCAGCGGGAGGAATGAGCAGTTCTTC
CDR3: CASSLGSGRNEQFF

length: 15
V: TRBV7-2
D: .
J: TRBJ2-4
size: .
DNA: TGTGCCAGCAGCTTAGCGGGACTTCCCAAAAACATTCAGTACTTC
CDR3: CASSLAGLPKNIQYF

length: 15
V: TRBV5-5
D: .
J: TRBJ2-6
size: .
DNA: TGTGCCAGCAGCTTGGACAACTCTGGGGCCAACGTCCTGACTTTC
CDR3: CASSLDNSGANVLTF

length: 13
V: TRBV12-3/TRBV12-4
D: .
J: TRBJ2-2
size: once
DNA: TGTGCCAGCAGTTTAGGAGTTACCGGGGAGCTGTTTTTT
CDR3: CASSLGVTGELFF

length: 16
V: TRBV30
D: TRBD2
J: TRBJ2-3
size: .
DNA: TGTGCCTGGAGTGTAGGACTAGCGGGAACCGGAGATACGCAGTATTTT
CDR3: CAWSVGLAGTGDTQYF

length: 15
V: TRBV7-9
D: .
J: TRBJ2-7
size: .
DNA: TGTGCCAGCAGCACGCGACGGGACGCAGCCTACGAGCAGTACTTC
CDR3: CASSTRRDAAYEQYF

length: 15
V: TRBV4-1
D: .
J: TRBJ2-7
size: once
DNA: TGCGCCAGCAGCCAAGGACGAAGCGGGTTTTACGAGCAGTACTTC
CDR3: CASSQGRSGFYEQYF

length: 14
V: TRBV19
D: TRBD1
J: TRBJ2-7
size: .
DNA: TGTGCCAGTAAGTCAGGGGGTTCCCCCTACGAGCAGTACTTC
CDR3: CASKSGGSPYEQYF

length: 13
V: TRBV12-5
D: .
J: TRBJ2-2
size: .
DNA: TGTGCTAGTGGTTTAGCGAGGGACGGGGAGCTGTTTTTT
CDR3: CASGLARDGELFF

length: 16
V: TRBV30
D: .
J: TRBJ2-2
size: .
DNA: TGTGCCTGGAGTTTAAGGCAGGGGCTTGACACCGGGGAGCTGTTTTTT
CDR3: CAWSLRQGLDTGELFF

length: 19
V: TRBV27
D: TRBD1
J: TRBJ1-3
size: .
DNA: TGTGCCAGCAGTTTGGACAGGGGTTACCGACCTCATTCTGGAAACACCATATATTTT
CDR3: CASSLDRGYRPHSGNTIYF

length: 15
V: TRBV9
D: .
J: TRBJ2-7
size: .
DNA: TGTGCCAGCAGTCGCGACCTACAGACGATCTACGAGCAGTACTTC
CDR3: CASSRDLQTIYEQYF

length: 13
V: TRBV30
D: .
J: TRBJ2-2
size: few
DNA: TGTGCCTGGAAACCGAGAAACACCGGGGAGCTGTTTTTT
CDR3: CAWKPRNTGELFF

length: 15
V: TRBV6-5
D: TRBD1
J: TRBJ2-7
size: .
DNA: TGTGCCAGCAGTTACTCGGCAGGGGGTTCCTACGAGCAGTACTTC
CDR3: CASSYSAGGSYEQYF

length: 13
V: TRBV5-6
D: .
J: TRBJ2-7
size: .
DNA: TGTGCCAGCAGTCCTGACCCTGACTACGAGCAGTACTTC
CDR3: CASSPDPDYEQYF

length: 15
V: TRBV23-1
D: .
J: TRBJ2-7
size: .
DNA: TGCGCCAGCAGCCGTAGGGGGGTCGAAAATTGCGAGCAGTACTTC
CDR3: CASSRRGVENCEQYF

length: 16
V: TRBV9
D: TRBD2
J: TRBJ2-3
size: .
DNA: TGTGCCAGCAGCGTAGGTGCGGGAGTTAGGGCAGATACGCAGTATTTT
CDR3: CASSVGAGVRADTQYF

length: 15
V: TRBV25-1
D: TRBD1
J: TRBJ1-3
size: .
DNA: TGTGCCAGCAGTGAGGGACAGGACTCTGGAAACACCATATATTTT
CDR3: CASSEGQDSGNTIYF

length: 15
V: TRBV28
D: TRBD1
J: TRBJ2-7
size: .
DNA: TGTGCCAGCAGCCCAGGGGGGACAGGGGGCTACGAGCAGTACTTC
CDR3: CASSPGGTGGYEQYF

length: 15
V: TRBV6-4
D: .
J: TRBJ2-3
size: .
DNA: TGTGCCAGCAGTGCAGAGGGGATCGACACAGATACGCAGTATTTT
CDR3: CASSAEGIDTDTQYF

length: 12
V: TRBV2
D: TRBD2
J: TRBJ2-7
size: few
DNA: TGTGCCAGCCTAGCGGGTGGCTACGAGCAGTACTTC
CDR3: CASLAGGYEQYF

length: 14
V: TRBV5-8
D: .
J: TRBJ1-2
size: .
DNA: TGTGCCAGCAGCTTGGTACCGGGGAACTATGGCTACACCTTC
CDR3: CASSLVPGNYGYTF

length: 14
V: TRBV2
D: TRBD1
J: TRBJ1-2
size: .
DNA: TGTGCCAGCAGTCCGACAGGGGGGACTTATGGCTACACCTTC
CDR3: CASSPTGGTYGYTF

length: 16
V: TRBV6-1
D: TRBD2
J: TRBJ2-3
size: .
DNA: TGTGCCAGCAGTGAATCTAGCGGGAGTTTTGCGGATACGCAGTATTTT
CDR3: CASSESSGSFADTQYF

length: 17
V: TRBV5-1
D: TRBD2
J: TRBJ2-1
size: .
DNA: TGCGCCAGCAGCTTGGCCGGTTTGTCTAGCGGGAGTGATGAGCAGTTCTTC
CDR3: CASSLAGLSSGSDEQFF

length: 13
V: TRBV24-1
D: .
J: TRBJ2-7
size: .
DNA: TGTGCCACCAGTGATTCCGACAGCTACGAGCAGTACTTC
CDR3: CATSDSDSYEQYF